This TCR beta chain was identified in a study of blood T cell repertoires in COVID-19. Study-wide background: Whether acute or convalescent, the COVID-19 samples came from the United States, Italy and Spain.

Assignment of participants to cohorts was predicated upon participant-reported clinical history. This clone came up once. Germline CDR1 reads SEHNR; CDR2 reads FQNEAQ (reference sequence). The CDR3 consists of 14 residues. With V trimmed by 0 bases and J by 9 bases, 5 bases remained unmatched. Clones were read by immunoSEQ multiplex PCR, and TCRdb kept only the in-frame ones, dropping some. The sample has a few hundred thousand clones, 88% seen once; the top ten hold over 12%. The chain links TRBV7-9 to TRBJ2-1, with 7 positions matching TRBD2. Sequencing was done on a sample of PBMCs or T cells enriched from blood (not recorded which). This receptor was taken from a woman between 45 and 60 years old with acute COVID-19. The CDR3 sequence: CASSLALGGAEQFF. For the CDR3, the DNA is TGTGCCAGCAGCTTAGCGCTGGGAGGGGCTGAGCAGTTCTTC.